This T cell receptor (beta chain) was observed in a study of cytomegalovirus exposure and HLA in healthy donors. The study, taken as a whole, reports: Across donors, sequencing depth was assumed by presence/absence analyses to be roughly uniform. In an earlier analysis, in 540 or so donors, most V segments appeared productive either ~87% or ~30% of the time.

Details on this clone: Its antigen is still unknown.

The CDR3 has 16 amino acids. With 1 base removed from V and 5 bases from J, the gap between germline ends came to 17 bases. CDR1 SNHLY and CDR2 FYNNEI come from the germline V gene. PCR was performed using 60 Vbeta and 13 Jbeta primers. As handled by the study authors: The count from a later analysis was some 76 million unique TCR beta chains, 9 million to 12 million of them shared. Measured with immunoSEQ multiplex PCR; TCRdb has only the in-frame clones, and not every one. V and J calls and clone size come straight from that table; D and trimming were deduced from the DNA. The table lists about 170,000 clones, 60% to 80% of them singletons.

Sequenced sample: PBMCs. This TCR was recovered from a woman in her 50s in good health and CMV-seropositive. The chain links TRBV2 to TRBJ2-5; tentatively, D is TRBD2 (6 bases). The CDR3 DNA reads TGTGCCAGCAGTGAAGATATCCAGGGAGGTTACGAGACCCAGTACTTC. It is translated as CASSEDIQGGYETQYF.